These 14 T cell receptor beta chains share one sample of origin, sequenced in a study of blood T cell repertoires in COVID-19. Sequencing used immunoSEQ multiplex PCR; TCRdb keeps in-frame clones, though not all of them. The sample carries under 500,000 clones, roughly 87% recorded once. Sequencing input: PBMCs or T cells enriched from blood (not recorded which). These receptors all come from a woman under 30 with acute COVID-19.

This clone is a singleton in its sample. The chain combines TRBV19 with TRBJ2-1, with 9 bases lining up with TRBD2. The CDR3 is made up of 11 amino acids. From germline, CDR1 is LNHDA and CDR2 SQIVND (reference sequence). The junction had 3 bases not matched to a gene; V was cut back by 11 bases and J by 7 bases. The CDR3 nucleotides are TGTGCCGATAGCGGGAGTAATGAGCAGTTCTTC. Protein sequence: CADSGSNEQFF.

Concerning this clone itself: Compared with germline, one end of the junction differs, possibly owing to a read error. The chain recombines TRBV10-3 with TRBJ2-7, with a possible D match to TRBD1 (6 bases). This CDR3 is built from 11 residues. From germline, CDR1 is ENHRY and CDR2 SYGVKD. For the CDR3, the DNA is TGTGCCATCAGTGAACGGGACAACAGGGCCTTC. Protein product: CAISERDNRAF.

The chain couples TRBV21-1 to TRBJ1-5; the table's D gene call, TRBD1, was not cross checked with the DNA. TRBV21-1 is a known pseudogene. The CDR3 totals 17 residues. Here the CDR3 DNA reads TGTGCCAGCAGCTATTCCGGGACAGGCGTACCCTGCGGGCCCCAGCATTTT. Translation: CASSYSGTGVPCGPQHF.

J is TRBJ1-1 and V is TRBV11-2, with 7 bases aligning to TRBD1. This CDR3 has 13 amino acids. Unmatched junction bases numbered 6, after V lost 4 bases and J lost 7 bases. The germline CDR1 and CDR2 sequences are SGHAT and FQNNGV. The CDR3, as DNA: TGTGCCAGCAGCTCGGACAGGAGCCTTGAAGCTTTCTTT. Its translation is CASSSDRSLEAFF.

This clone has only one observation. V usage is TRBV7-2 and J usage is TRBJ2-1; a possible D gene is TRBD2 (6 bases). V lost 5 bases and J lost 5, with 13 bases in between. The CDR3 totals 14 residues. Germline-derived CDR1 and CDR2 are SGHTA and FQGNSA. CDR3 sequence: CASSRGAGNNEQFF. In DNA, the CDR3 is TGTGCCAGCAGCCGCGGGGCGGGAAACAATGAGCAGTTCTTC.

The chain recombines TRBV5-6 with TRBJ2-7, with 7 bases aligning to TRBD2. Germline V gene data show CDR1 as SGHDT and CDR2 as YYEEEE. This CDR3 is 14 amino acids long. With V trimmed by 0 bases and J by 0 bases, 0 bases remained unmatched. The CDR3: CASSLGGSSYEQYF. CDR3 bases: TGTGCCAGCAGCTTGGGCGGGAGCTCCTACGAGCAGTACTTC.

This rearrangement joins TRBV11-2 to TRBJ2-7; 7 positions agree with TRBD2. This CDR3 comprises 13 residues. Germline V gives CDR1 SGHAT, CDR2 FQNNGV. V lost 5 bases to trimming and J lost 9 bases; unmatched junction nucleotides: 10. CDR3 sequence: CASSPRTSQVQYF. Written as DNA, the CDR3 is TGTGCCAGCAGCCCCCGGACTAGTCAGGTGCAGTACTTC.

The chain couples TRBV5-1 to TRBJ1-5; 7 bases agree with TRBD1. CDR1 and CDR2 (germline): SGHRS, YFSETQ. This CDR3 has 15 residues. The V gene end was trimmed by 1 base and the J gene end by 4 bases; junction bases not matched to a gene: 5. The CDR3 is CASSLTGQNNQPQHF. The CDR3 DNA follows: TGCGCCAGCAGCTTGACGGGACAGAATAATCAGCCCCAGCATTTT. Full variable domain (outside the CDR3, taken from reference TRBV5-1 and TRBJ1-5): KAGVTQTPRYLIKTRGQQVTLSCSPISGHRSVSWYQQTPGQGLQFLFEYFSETQRNKGNFPGRFSGRQFSNSRSEMNVSTLELGDSALYLCASSLTGQNNQPQHFGDGTRLSIL.

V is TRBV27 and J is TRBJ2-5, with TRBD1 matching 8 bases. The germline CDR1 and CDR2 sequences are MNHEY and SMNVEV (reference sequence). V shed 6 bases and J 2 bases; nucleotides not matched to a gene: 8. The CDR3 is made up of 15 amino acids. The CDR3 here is CASRRDRTGQETQYF. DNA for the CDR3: TGTGCCAGCAGACGGGACAGGACTGGGCAAGAGACCCAGTACTTC.

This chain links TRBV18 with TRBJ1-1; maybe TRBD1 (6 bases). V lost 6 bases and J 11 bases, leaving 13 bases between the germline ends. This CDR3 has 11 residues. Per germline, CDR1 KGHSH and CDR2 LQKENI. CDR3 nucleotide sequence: TGTGCCAGCTCGAACCAGAGGGGGGCTTTCTTT. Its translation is CASSNQRGAFF.

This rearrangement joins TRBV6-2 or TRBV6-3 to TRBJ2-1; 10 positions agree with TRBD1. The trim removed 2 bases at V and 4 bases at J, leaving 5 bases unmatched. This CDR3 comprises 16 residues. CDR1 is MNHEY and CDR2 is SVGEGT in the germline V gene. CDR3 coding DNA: TGTGCCAGCAGTTACAGGGACAGGGGCGAATACAATGAGCAGTTCTTC. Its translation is CASSYRDRGEYNEQFF.

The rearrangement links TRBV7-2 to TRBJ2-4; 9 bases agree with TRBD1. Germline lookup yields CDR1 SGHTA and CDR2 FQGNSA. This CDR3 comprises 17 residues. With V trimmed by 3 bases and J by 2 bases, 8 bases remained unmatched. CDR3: CASSFFGGQGTKNIQYF. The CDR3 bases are TGTGCCAGCAGCTTTTTCGGGGGACAGGGAACCAAAAACATTCAGTACTTC.

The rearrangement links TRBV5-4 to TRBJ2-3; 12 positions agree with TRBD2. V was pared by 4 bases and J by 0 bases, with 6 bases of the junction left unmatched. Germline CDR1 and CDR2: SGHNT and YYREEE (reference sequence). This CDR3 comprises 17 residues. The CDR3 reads CASSTGTSGPSTDTQYF. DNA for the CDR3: TGTGCCAGCAGCACTGGGACTAGCGGGCCTAGCACAGATACGCAGTATTTT.

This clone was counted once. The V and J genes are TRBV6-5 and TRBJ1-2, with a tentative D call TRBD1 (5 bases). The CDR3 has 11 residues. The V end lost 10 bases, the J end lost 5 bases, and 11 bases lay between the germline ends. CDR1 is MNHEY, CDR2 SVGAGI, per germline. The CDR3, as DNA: TGTGCCACCCAGGGAAAGTATGGCTACACCTTC. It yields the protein CATQGKYGYTF.